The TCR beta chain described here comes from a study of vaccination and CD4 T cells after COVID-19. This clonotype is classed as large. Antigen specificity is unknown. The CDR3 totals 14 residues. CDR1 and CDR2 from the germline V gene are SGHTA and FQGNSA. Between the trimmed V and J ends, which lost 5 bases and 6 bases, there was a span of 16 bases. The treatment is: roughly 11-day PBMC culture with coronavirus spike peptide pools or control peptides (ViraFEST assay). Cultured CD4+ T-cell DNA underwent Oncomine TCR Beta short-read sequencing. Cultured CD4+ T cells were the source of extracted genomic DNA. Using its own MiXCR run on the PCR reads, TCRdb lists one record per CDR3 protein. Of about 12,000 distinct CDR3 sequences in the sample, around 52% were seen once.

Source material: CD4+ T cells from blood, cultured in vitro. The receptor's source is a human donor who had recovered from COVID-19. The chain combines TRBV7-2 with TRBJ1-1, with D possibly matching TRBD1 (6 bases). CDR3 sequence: CASSPAGEGPEAFF. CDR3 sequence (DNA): TGTGCCAGCAGCCCAGCAGGGGAAGGCCCTGAAGCTTTCTTT.